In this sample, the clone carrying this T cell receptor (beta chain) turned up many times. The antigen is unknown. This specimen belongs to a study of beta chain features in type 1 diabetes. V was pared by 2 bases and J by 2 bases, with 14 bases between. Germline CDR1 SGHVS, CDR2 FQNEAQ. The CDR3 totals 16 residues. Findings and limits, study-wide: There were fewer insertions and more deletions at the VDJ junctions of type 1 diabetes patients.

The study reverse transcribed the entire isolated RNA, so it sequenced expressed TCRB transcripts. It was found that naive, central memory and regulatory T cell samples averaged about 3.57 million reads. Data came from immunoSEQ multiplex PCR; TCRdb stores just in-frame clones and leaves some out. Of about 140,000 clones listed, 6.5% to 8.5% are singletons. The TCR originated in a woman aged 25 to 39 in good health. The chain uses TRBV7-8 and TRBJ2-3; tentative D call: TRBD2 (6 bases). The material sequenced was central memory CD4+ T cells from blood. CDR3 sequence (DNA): TGTGCCAGCAGCTTACCGGGCGGGACGAACACAGATACGCAGTATTTT. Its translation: CASSLPGGTNTDTQYF.